This T cell receptor (beta chain) was found in a study of blood T cell repertoires in COVID-19. About the research overall: T cells, B-cell-depleted T cells, or PBMCs supplied cDNA or gDNA.

Seattle patients were enrolled while actively infected and followed longitudinally. Original handling: Reference gene primers were amplified, and this amplification served to estimate nucleated cell counts. Produced via immunoSEQ multiplex PCR; TCRdb's table is partial and in-frame only. V, J and clone size derive from that table, while D and trimming were established from the DNA sequence. This sample yields 360,000 or so clones, of which approximately 89% are seen a single time; 3.9% belongs to the top ten. This CDR3 comprises 14 residues. In germline, CDR1 is SGHDT, CDR2 YYEEEE. The V end was cut by 3 bases, the J end by 4 bases, with 13 bases between.

Input material: peripheral blood. The chain recombines TRBV5-6 with TRBJ1-2, with a tentative D call TRBD1 (6 bases). The origin of this receptor is a woman aged 55-70 years with COVID-19, enrolled during active disease. The CDR3 loop reads CASSSGTPAYGYTF. In DNA form, the CDR3 reads TGTGCCAGCAGCTCAGGGACACCCGCCTATGGCTACACCTTC.